Listed below are T cell receptor beta chains from one sample, sequenced in a study of T-cell memory formation after mild COVID-19. From the 5' RACE reads, TCRdb called clonotypes with MiXCR, one entry per CDR3 protein. The sample records a few hundred thousand distinct CDR3 sequences, approximately 15% being singletons. The sequenced sample was PBMCs or a T cell subset sorted from them (not recorded which). Receptor source: a man aged 18 to 29 who had mild COVID-19 (a few samples of this study predate the infection). Cell type and time point are not known. The CDR3 runs from the conserved cysteine through the conserved F or W. Size is omitted from some rows. Given values are once, few, many or a class for expanded clones.

J gene: TRBJ2-3
V gene: TRBV19
clone size: few
CDR3 protein: CASSIQQGAIDTQYF

J gene: TRBJ2-7
V gene: TRBV29-1
clone size: NA
CDR3 protein: CSVYESGGYYEQYF

J gene: TRBJ2-3
V gene: TRBV9
clone size: NA
CDR3 protein: CASSVGGESTDTQYF

J gene: TRBJ2-3
V gene: TRBV5-1
clone size: NA
CDR3 protein: CASRVGRSTRDTQYF

J gene: TRBJ2-6
V gene: TRBV5-6
clone size: few
CDR3 protein: CASSLVSGQATAGANVLTF

J gene: TRBJ2-2
V gene: TRBV6-1
clone size: NA
CDR3 protein: CASTPPGRENTGELFF

J gene: TRBJ2-7
V gene: TRBV5-1
clone size: NA
CDR3 protein: CASSLEGRSAYEQYF

J gene: TRBJ2-7
V gene: TRBV6-2/TRBV6-3
clone size: few
CDR3 protein: CASSSGSLSSSYEQYF

J gene: TRBJ2-3
V gene: TRBV20-1
clone size: many
CDR3 protein: CSANTGLWADTQYF

J gene: TRBJ2-1
V gene: TRBV27
clone size: few
CDR3 protein: CASSLSGQGRNEQFF

J gene: TRBJ2-7
V gene: TRBV7-2
clone size: few
CDR3 protein: CASSLAGYSYEQYF

J gene: TRBJ2-1
V gene: TRBV7-8
clone size: few
CDR3 protein: CASSVASGRYNEQFF

J gene: TRBJ1-1
V gene: TRBV6-5
clone size: NA
CDR3 protein: CASSQRQLNTEAFF

J gene: TRBJ2-2
V gene: TRBV5-1
clone size: many
CDR3 protein: CASSLLDGELFF

J gene: TRBJ2-3
V gene: TRBV12-3/TRBV12-4
clone size: NA
CDR3 protein: CASSLDRGPTDTQYF

J gene: TRBJ2-3
V gene: TRBV25-1
clone size: few
CDR3 protein: CASSDLSGRFTDTQYF

J gene: TRBJ2-7
V gene: TRBV20-1
clone size: NA
CDR3 protein: CSARDQASASYEQYF

J gene: TRBJ1-2
V gene: TRBV5-1
clone size: few
CDR3 protein: CASSLRPGGNYGYTF

J gene: TRBJ1-1
V gene: TRBV5-1
clone size: NA
CDR3 protein: CASSSVGGRTEAFF

J gene: TRBJ2-3
V gene: TRBV6-5
clone size: few
CDR3 protein: CASSYSVRWDTQYF

J gene: TRBJ2-7
V gene: TRBV5-1
clone size: few
CDR3 protein: CASSPRPGYEQYF

J gene: TRBJ2-3
V gene: TRBV5-1
clone size: few
CDR3 protein: CASSYRQGADTQYF

J gene: TRBJ1-6
V gene: TRBV6-5
clone size: few
CDR3 protein: CASSREARWSPLHF

J gene: TRBJ2-1
V gene: TRBV4-2
clone size: NA
CDR3 protein: CASSQDEGIGEQFF

J gene: TRBJ2-1
V gene: TRBV5-1
clone size: NA
CDR3 protein: CASSIAGGPNNEQFF

J gene: TRBJ2-5
V gene: TRBV7-2
clone size: few
CDR3 protein: CASSLSVGSETQYF

J gene: TRBJ2-2
V gene: TRBV4-1
clone size: NA
CDR3 protein: CASSQEAGTGELFF

J gene: TRBJ1-1
V gene: TRBV4-3
clone size: few
CDR3 protein: CASSQDPLRGNMNTEAFF

J gene: TRBJ1-2
V gene: TRBV4-1
clone size: NA
CDR3 protein: CASSQEAQGLRGYTF